This T cell receptor beta chain was captured by sequencing in a study of cytomegalovirus exposure and HLA in healthy donors. Regarding the study as a whole: One later analysis reportedly identified an Asian-associated ancestry cluster that showed fewer N-insertions than the 666-donor mean.

The PCR ran on 60 Vbeta and 13 Jbeta primers. Using immunoSEQ multiplex PCR, the repertoire was profiled, and TCRdb retains in-frame clones only, with some absent. The repertoire holds under 130,000 clones, around 80% seen once, with around 2.1% in the top ten. About this clone itself: Its antigen remains unidentified.

Germline V gene data show CDR1 as MGHRA and CDR2 as YSYEKL. This CDR3 region has 15 residues. Germline trimming cut 1 base from V and 6 bases from J; bases unmatched to any gene: 4. Sequenced sample: PBMCs. This sequence joins TRBV4-1 and TRBJ2-7; 12 bases map to TRBD2. The sequence came from a man aged 25 to 45 in good health and CMV-seronegative. DNA for the CDR3: TGCGCCAGCAGCCAAGCGACTAGCGGGAGACGCGAGCAGTACTTC. Residues: CASSQATSGRREQYF.